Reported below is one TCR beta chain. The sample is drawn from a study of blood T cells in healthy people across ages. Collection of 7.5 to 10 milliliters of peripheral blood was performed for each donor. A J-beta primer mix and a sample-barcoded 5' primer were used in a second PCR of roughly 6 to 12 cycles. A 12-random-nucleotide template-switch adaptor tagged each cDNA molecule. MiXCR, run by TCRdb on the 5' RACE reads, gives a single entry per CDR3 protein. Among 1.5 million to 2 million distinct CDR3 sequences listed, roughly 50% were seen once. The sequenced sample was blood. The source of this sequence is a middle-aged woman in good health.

CDR3: CSAYRAMSYEQYF. DNA for the CDR3: TGCAGTGCTTACCGGGCCATGTCCTACGAGCAGTACTTC. This chain uses TRBV20-1 with TRBJ2-7; no definite D call. The CDR3 spans 13 residues. The V end lost 5 bases, the J end lost 1 base, and 12 bases lay between the germline ends. The germline gives CDR1 DFQATT, CDR2 SNEGSKA (reference sequence).